This is a list of T cell receptor beta chains from one sample in a study of blood T cell repertoires in COVID-19. Generated by immunoSEQ multiplex PCR, the TCRdb table keeps only in-frame clones and is missing some. The sample has roughly 180,000 clones, about 81% seen once. Sequencing was carried out using peripheral blood. Receptor source: a woman over 75 with COVID-19, enrolled during active disease. CDR3s include the opening cysteine and the closing phenylalanine or tryptophan. The order of the fields is J gene, clone size, V gene, D gene, CDR3 protein, CDR3 DNA. The D gene is left open where the match is weak. Clone sizes are given selectively: once, few, many, or a class where the clone is expanded.

j_call: TRBJ1-2
clone_size: medium-sized
v_call: TRBV5-1
d_call: .
cdr3_aa: CASSLDRAYGYTF
cdr3_nt: TGCGCCAGCAGCTTGGACAGGGCCTATGGCTACACCTTC

j_call: TRBJ2-6
clone_size: .
v_call: TRBV5-1
d_call: .
cdr3_aa: CASSGDRSSGANVLTF
cdr3_nt: TGCGCCAGCAGCGGAGACAGGTCCTCTGGGGCCAACGTCCTGACTTTC

j_call: TRBJ1-2
clone_size: .
v_call: TRBV9
d_call: TRBD1
cdr3_aa: CASSTGDTRSRYTF
cdr3_nt: TGTGCCAGCAGCACAGGGGACACTCGCTCTCGCTACACCTTC

j_call: TRBJ2-5
clone_size: .
v_call: TRBV2
d_call: .
cdr3_aa: CASSEARAETQYF
cdr3_nt: TGTGCCAGCAGTGAAGCCAGGGCTGAGACCCAGTACTTC

j_call: TRBJ1-2
clone_size: .
v_call: TRBV4-3
d_call: TRBD1
cdr3_aa: CASSQDRDYGYTF
cdr3_nt: TGCGCCAGCAGCCAGGACAGGGATTATGGCTACACCTTC

j_call: TRBJ1-4
clone_size: .
v_call: TRBV18
d_call: TRBD1
cdr3_aa: CASSLQGAGEKLFF
cdr3_nt: TGTGCCAGCTCACTTCAGGGGGCCGGGGAAAAACTGTTTTTT

j_call: TRBJ1-1
clone_size: .
v_call: TRBV5-1
d_call: .
cdr3_aa: CASSSQVNTEAFF
cdr3_nt: TGCGCCAGCAGCTCTCAGGTGAACACTGAAGCTTTCTTT

j_call: TRBJ2-2
clone_size: .
v_call: TRBV21-1
d_call: .
cdr3_aa: CASRSLPLAEGPGELFF
cdr3_nt: TGTGCCAGCAGGTCCTTGCCACTAGCGGAGGGGCCCGGGGAGCTGTTTTTT

j_call: TRBJ2-1
clone_size: .
v_call: TRBV19
d_call: TRBD1
cdr3_aa: CASTPGQAYNEQFF
cdr3_nt: TGTGCCAGTACCCCGGGACAGGCCTACAATGAGCAGTTCTTC

j_call: TRBJ2-1
clone_size: .
v_call: TRBV19
d_call: .
cdr3_aa: CASSINAGSGNEQFF
cdr3_nt: TGTGCCAGTAGTATTAACGCGGGATCAGGTAATGAGCAGTTCTTC

j_call: TRBJ2-6
clone_size: .
v_call: TRBV18
d_call: .
cdr3_aa: CASSRREAGANVLTF
cdr3_nt: TGTGCCAGCTCCCGCAGGGAAGCTGGGGCCAACGTCCTGACTTTC

j_call: TRBJ2-6
clone_size: .
v_call: TRBV7-6
d_call: .
cdr3_aa: CASSLDSSGANVLTF
cdr3_nt: TGTGCCAGCAGCTTAGACAGTTCAGGGGCCAACGTCCTGACTTTC

j_call: TRBJ1-2
clone_size: .
v_call: TRBV3-1/TRBV3-2
d_call: .
cdr3_aa: CASRHPGYPYGYTF
cdr3_nt: TGTGCCAGCAGACATCCGGGTTACCCCTATGGCTACACCTTC

j_call: TRBJ2-7
clone_size: few
v_call: TRBV7-8
d_call: .
cdr3_aa: CASSRGRPRGEQYF
cdr3_nt: TGTGCCAGCAGCCGGGGACGTCCAAGGGGGGAGCAGTACTTC

j_call: TRBJ2-3
clone_size: .
v_call: TRBV7-2
d_call: .
cdr3_aa: CASSLGLATDTQYF
cdr3_nt: TGTGCCAGCAGCTTAGGACTGGCCACAGATACGCAGTATTTT

j_call: TRBJ2-6
clone_size: .
v_call: TRBV29-1
d_call: .
cdr3_aa: CSVATTGSGANVLTF
cdr3_nt: TGCAGCGTTGCAACCACAGGGTCTGGGGCCAACGTCCTGACTTTC

j_call: TRBJ2-3
clone_size: .
v_call: TRBV27
d_call: .
cdr3_aa: CASSLGHRSTDTQYF
cdr3_nt: TGTGCCAGCTCCTTGGGACACAGAAGCACAGATACGCAGTATTTT

j_call: TRBJ2-7
clone_size: .
v_call: TRBV6-5
d_call: .
cdr3_aa: CASLGVSSYEQYF
cdr3_nt: TGTGCCAGCTTAGGGGTCAGCTCCTACGAGCAGTACTTC

j_call: TRBJ1-2
clone_size: .
v_call: TRBV10-2
d_call: TRBD1
cdr3_aa: CASSANDRGPWGYTF
cdr3_nt: TGCGCCAGCAGTGCCAATGACAGGGGCCCCTGGGGCTACACCTTC

j_call: TRBJ1-1
clone_size: .
v_call: TRBV6-5
d_call: TRBD1
cdr3_aa: CASSRRTGNTEAFF
cdr3_nt: TGTGCCAGCAGTCGCCGGACAGGGAACACTGAAGCTTTCTTT

j_call: TRBJ1-4
clone_size: .
v_call: TRBV6-6
d_call: .
cdr3_aa: CASRRQFNEKLFF
cdr3_nt: TGTGCCAGCAGACGACAGTTTAATGAAAAACTGTTTTTT

j_call: TRBJ1-5
clone_size: .
v_call: TRBV19
d_call: TRBD1
cdr3_aa: CASSMGQGLGQPQHF
cdr3_nt: TGTGCCAGTAGTATGGGACAGGGGTTGGGTCAGCCCCAGCATTTT

j_call: TRBJ2-7
clone_size: .
v_call: TRBV10-3
d_call: .
cdr3_aa: CATSAERGYEQYF
cdr3_nt: TGTGCCACGTCGGCAGAGCGTGGCTACGAGCAGTACTTC

j_call: TRBJ2-7
clone_size: .
v_call: TRBV4-1
d_call: TRBD2
cdr3_aa: CASSQAPGGSPYEQYF
cdr3_nt: TGCGCCAGCAGCCAAGCCCCGGGGGGGTCCCCTTACGAGCAGTACTTC

j_call: TRBJ2-7
clone_size: .
v_call: TRBV6-2/TRBV6-3
d_call: TRBD1
cdr3_aa: CASSYRQGGFSYEQYF
cdr3_nt: TGTGCCAGCAGTTACCGACAGGGCGGATTCTCCTACGAGCAGTACTTC

j_call: TRBJ2-5
clone_size: .
v_call: TRBV11-2
d_call: .
cdr3_aa: CASSVRQGLFRGTQYF
cdr3_nt: TGTGCCAGCAGCGTACGACAGGGACTCTTTCGGGGGACCCAGTACTTC

j_call: TRBJ2-7
clone_size: .
v_call: TRBV7-6
d_call: TRBD2
cdr3_aa: CASSWGGYEQYF
cdr3_nt: TGTGCCAGCAGCTGGGGGGGTTACGAGCAGTACTTC

j_call: TRBJ2-7
clone_size: .
v_call: TRBV7-2
d_call: TRBD2
cdr3_aa: CASSLVWTSGGGEQYF
cdr3_nt: TGTGCCAGCAGCTTAGTATGGACTAGCGGGGGGGGTGAGCAGTACTTC

j_call: TRBJ2-1
clone_size: .
v_call: TRBV15
d_call: .
cdr3_aa: CATSSNWGVNNEQFF
cdr3_nt: TGTGCCACCAGCAGCAACTGGGGGGTGAACAATGAGCAGTTCTTC

j_call: TRBJ2-7
clone_size: .
v_call: TRBV7-2
d_call: .
cdr3_aa: CASSLNRDYAYEQYF
cdr3_nt: TGTGCCAGCAGCTTAAATCGAGACTATGCCTACGAGCAGTACTTC

j_call: TRBJ2-7
clone_size: .
v_call: TRBV27
d_call: TRBD2
cdr3_aa: CASSLLGSGRGAYEQYF
cdr3_nt: TGTGCCAGCAGTTTATTAGGTAGCGGGAGAGGGGCCTACGAGCAGTACTTC